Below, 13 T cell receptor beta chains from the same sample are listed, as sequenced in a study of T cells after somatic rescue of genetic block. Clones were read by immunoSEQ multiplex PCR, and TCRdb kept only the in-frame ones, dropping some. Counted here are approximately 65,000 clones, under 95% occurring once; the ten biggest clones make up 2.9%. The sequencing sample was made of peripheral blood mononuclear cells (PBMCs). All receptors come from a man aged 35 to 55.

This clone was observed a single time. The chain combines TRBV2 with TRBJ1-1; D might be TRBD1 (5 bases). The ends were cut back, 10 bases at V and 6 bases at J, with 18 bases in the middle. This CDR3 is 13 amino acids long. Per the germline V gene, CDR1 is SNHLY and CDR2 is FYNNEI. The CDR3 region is CATRDGVRPEAFF. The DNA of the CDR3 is TGTGCCACCAGGGATGGGGTTCGCCCTGAAGCTTTCTTT.

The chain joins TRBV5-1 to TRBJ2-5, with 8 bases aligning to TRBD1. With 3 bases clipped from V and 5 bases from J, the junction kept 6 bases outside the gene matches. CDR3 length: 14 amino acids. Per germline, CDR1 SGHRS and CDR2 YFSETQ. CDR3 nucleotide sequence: TGCGCCAGCAGCTCGCCCCGGACAGGGGAGACCCAGTACTTC. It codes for CASSSPRTGETQYF.

The CDR3 nucleotides read TGCGCCAGCAGCTTGGGTGGAGCGGGAGTTTCCTACAATGAGCAGTTCTTC. Its translation is CASSLGGAGVSYNEQFF. The V and J genes are TRBV5-1 and TRBJ2-1; 8 bases are a match to TRBD2. The J segment lost 1 base and the V segment lost 0 bases, leaving 6 bases of the junction unmatched. CDR1 and CDR2 (germline): SGHRS, YFSETQ. The CDR3 has 17 amino acids.

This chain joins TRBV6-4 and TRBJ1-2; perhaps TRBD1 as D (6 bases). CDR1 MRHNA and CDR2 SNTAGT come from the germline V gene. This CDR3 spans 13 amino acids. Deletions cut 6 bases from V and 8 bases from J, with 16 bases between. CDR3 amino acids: CASRPGQSNGYTF. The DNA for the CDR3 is TGTGCCAGCAGACCTGGACAGTCGAACGGCTACACCTTC.

In nucleotides, the CDR3 is TGTGCCAGCAGTTATCCGAGACTAGCGGGAGTCACTGAGCAGTTCTTC. It is translated as CASSYPRLAGVTEQFF. The chain is built from TRBV7-9 and TRBJ2-1; 12 bases match TRBD2. Germline V gene sequence: CDR1 SEHNR, CDR2 FQNEAQ (reference sequence). V trimming: 6 bases; J trimming: 9 bases; junction bases outside the gene matches: 12. The CDR3 sequence is 16 residues long.

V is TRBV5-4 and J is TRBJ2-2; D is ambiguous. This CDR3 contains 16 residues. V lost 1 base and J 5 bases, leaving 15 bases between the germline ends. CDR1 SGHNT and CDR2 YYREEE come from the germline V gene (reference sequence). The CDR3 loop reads CASSLNPLTITGELFF. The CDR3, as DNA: TGTGCCAGCAGCTTGAATCCACTGACGATTACCGGGGAGCTGTTTTTT.

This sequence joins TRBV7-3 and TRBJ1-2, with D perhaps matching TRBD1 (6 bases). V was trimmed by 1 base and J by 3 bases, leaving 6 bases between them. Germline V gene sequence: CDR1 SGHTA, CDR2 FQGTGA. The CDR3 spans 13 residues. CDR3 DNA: TGTGCCAGCAGCTTAAGGGGGCACTATGGCTACACCTTC. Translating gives CASSLRGHYGYTF.

CDR3 residues: CASRPPGQAYNEQFF. CDR3 sequence (DNA): TGTGCCAGCAGACCCCCGGGACAGGCCTACAATGAGCAGTTCTTC. The chain couples TRBV9 to TRBJ2-1; 8 bases line up with TRBD1. The V gene end was trimmed by 5 bases and the J gene end by 2 bases; junction bases not matched to a gene: 6. Germline assignment: CDR1 SGDLS and CDR2 YYNGEE. The CDR3 has 15 amino acids.

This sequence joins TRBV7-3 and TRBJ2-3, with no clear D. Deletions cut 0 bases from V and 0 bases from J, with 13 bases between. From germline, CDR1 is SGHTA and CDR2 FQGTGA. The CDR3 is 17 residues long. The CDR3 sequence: CASSLTRASPSTDTQYF. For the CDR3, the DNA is TGTGCCAGCAGCTTAACTCGGGCTAGTCCTAGCACAGATACGCAGTATTTT.

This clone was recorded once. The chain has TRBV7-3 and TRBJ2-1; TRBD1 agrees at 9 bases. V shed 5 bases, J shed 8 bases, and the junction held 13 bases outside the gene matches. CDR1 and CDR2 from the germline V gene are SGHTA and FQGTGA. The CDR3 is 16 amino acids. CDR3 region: CASSPSGTGTIDEQFF. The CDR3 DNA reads TGTGCCAGCAGCCCCTCCGGGACAGGGACGATCGATGAGCAGTTCTTC.

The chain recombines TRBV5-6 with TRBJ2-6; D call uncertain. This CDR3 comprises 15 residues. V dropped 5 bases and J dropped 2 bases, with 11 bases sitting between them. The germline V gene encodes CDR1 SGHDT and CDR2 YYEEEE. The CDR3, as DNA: TGTGCCAGCAGTCTGGGGTCCACTGGGGCCAACGTCCTGACTTTC. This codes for CASSLGSTGANVLTF.

The CDR3 loop reads CASSSPDRVGNTIYF. The CDR3, as DNA: TGTGCCAGCAGCTCGCCCGACAGGGTTGGAAACACCATATATTTT. The chain has TRBV7-9 and TRBJ1-3, with 7 bases that match TRBD1. The V segment lost 4 bases and the J segment 3 bases; nucleotides outside the gene matches: 6. Looked up from germline, CDR1 is SEHNR and CDR2 is FQNEAQ (reference sequence). This CDR3 is built from 15 residues.

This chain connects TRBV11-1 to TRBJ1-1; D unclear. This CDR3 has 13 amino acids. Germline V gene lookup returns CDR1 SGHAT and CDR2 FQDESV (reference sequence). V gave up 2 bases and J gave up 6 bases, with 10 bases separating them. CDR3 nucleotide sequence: TGTGCCAGCAGCTTACCTATAAGGGCTGAAGCTTTCTTT. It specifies CASSLPIRAEAFF.